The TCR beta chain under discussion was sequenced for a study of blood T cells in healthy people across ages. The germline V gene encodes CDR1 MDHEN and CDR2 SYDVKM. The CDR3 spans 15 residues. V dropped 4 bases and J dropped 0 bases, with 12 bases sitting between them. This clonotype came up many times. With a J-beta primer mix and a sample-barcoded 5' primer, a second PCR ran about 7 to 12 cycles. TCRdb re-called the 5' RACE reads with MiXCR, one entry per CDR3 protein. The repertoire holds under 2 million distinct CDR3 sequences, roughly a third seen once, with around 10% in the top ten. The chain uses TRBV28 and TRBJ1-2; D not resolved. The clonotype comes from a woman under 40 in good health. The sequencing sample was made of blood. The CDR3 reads CASSSTPTPNYGYTF. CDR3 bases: TGTGCCAGCAGTTCAACCCCGACCCCTAACTATGGCTACACCTTC.